A single sample gave rise to the 23 T cell receptor beta chains below, sequenced in a study of blood T cell repertoires in COVID-19. Data came from immunoSEQ multiplex PCR; TCRdb stores just in-frame clones and leaves some out. The sample records fewer than 650,000 clones, 85% to 90% being singletons. What was sequenced was peripheral blood. The source is a woman in her fifties or sixties with COVID-19, enrolled during active disease.

This clone was picked up one time. The chain is built from TRBV6-6 and TRBJ1-6; D is ambiguous. This CDR3 spans 13 amino acids. The V gene's germline CDR1 is MNHNY and CDR2 SVGAGI (reference sequence). V dropped 2 bases and J dropped 10 bases, with 9 bases sitting between them. The CDR3 reads CASSYGSGSPLHF. CDR3 nucleotides: TGTGCCAGCAGTTACGGCTCAGGCTCACCCCTCCACTTT.

This chain joins TRBV5-4 and TRBJ1-2, with TRBD1 matching 9 bases. Losses at the gene ends were 3 bases for V and 6 bases for J; bases not matched to a gene: 9. The CDR3 extends over 15 amino acids. Germline V lookup: CDR1 SGHNT, CDR2 YYREEE (reference sequence). The CDR3 bases are TGTGCCAGCAGCTCCTCTCGGGACAGGGTTAATGGCTACACCTTC. As protein: CASSSSRDRVNGYTF.

The chain has TRBV7-9 and TRBJ2-3; a possible D gene is TRBD1 (5 bases). This CDR3 has 13 amino acids. Germline CDR1 SEHNR, CDR2 FQNEAQ (reference sequence). Trimming stripped 5 bases from V and 7 bases from J, with 13 bases between. The CDR3, as DNA: TGTGCCAGCAGCCGCGACAGTATTAATACGCAGTATTTT. Translated, it gives CASSRDSINTQYF.

This rearrangement joins TRBV18 to TRBJ1-5, with D possibly being TRBD1 (5 bases). From germline, CDR1 is KGHSH and CDR2 LQKENI. The CDR3 is 15 amino acids. V shed 0 bases and J shed 7 bases, with 13 bases lying between them. The DNA of the CDR3 is TGTGCCAGCTCACCACCGGGGTTCAGGGAACAGCCCCAGCATTTT. Translating it yields CASSPPGFREQPQHF.

The chain uses TRBV5-5 and TRBJ2-5, with 8 bases matching TRBD1. This CDR3 has 16 residues. The germline V gene encodes CDR1 SGHKS and CDR2 YYEKEE (reference sequence). V trimming: 1 base; J trimming: 0 bases; junction bases outside the gene matches: 5. CDR3 region: CASSLTQGADQETQYF. CDR3 DNA: TGTGCCAGCAGCTTGACGCAGGGGGCGGACCAAGAGACCCAGTACTTC.

This rearrangement joins TRBV9 to TRBJ2-3; D may be TRBD2 (5 bases). Germline loops: CDR1 SGDLS, CDR2 YYNGEE. The V end was cut by 3 bases, the J end by 6 bases, with 14 bases between. This CDR3 spans 14 amino acids. CDR3 loop: CASSARGLSDTQYF. The CDR3 DNA reads as TGTGCCAGCAGCGCAAGAGGACTGAGCGATACGCAGTATTTT.

In the case of this clone: Other DNA sequences in this specimen translate into the identical CDR3. The chain couples TRBV27 to TRBJ2-7; TRBD1 might be the D (6 bases). This CDR3 has 13 amino acids. CDR1 and CDR2 from the germline V gene are MNHEY and SMNVEV (reference sequence). Trimming shortened V by 6 bases and J by 1 base, and 10 bases separated the two germline ends. The CDR3: CASSLQGSYEQYF. DNA for the CDR3: TGTGCCAGCAGCTTACAGGGATCCTACGAGCAGTACTTC.

This sequence joins TRBV6-5 and TRBJ1-2, with D hard to call. The CDR3 is made up of 12 amino acids. Germline V lookup: CDR1 MNHEY, CDR2 SVGAGI. With 6 bases removed from V and 3 bases from J, the gap between germline ends came to 8 bases. This chain's CDR3 is CASRRRDYGYTF. The CDR3 DNA is TGTGCCAGCAGGAGACGGGACTATGGCTACACCTTC.

This clone was recorded only once. V gene TRBV19 combines with J gene TRBJ1-6; D may be TRBD1 (5 bases). The length of the CDR3 is 15 residues. Deletions cut 6 bases from V and 0 bases from J, with 9 bases between. CDR1 is LNHDA and CDR2 is SQIVND in the germline V gene (reference sequence). CDR3 nucleotide sequence: TGTGCCAGTAGGACAGCCCGCTCCTATAATTCACCCCTCCACTTT. Its translation: CASRTARSYNSPLHF.

Many counts were recorded for this clone. The chain employs TRBV7-2 and TRBJ1-5, with D tentatively TRBD1 (6 bases). The CDR3 is 15 residues long. Germline V lookup: CDR1 SGHTA, CDR2 FQGNSA. Trimming cost V 2 bases and J 5 bases, with 13 bases left between them. The CDR3 coding sequence is TGTGCCAGCAGCTTATCGGCAGGGGAATATCAGCCCCAGCATTTT. Protein: CASSLSAGEYQPQHF.

This chain joins TRBV12-3 or TRBV12-4 and TRBJ1-1; D unresolved. This CDR3 region has 13 residues. The V end was cut by 10 bases, the J end by 1 base, with 13 bases between. In nucleotides, the CDR3 is TGTGCCACCTCGGGTTTTCGGAACACTGAAGCTTTCTTT. It translates to CATSGFRNTEAFF.

This clone has just one count. Lacking the conserved final phenylalanine or tryptophan, this CDR3 likely reflects a read error. Because the CDR3's place on the DNA is in doubt, the DNA is left out and the CDR3 is given as listed by TCRdb. This chain uses TRBV6-1 with TRBJ1-3; TRBD1 was called by the table and not checked on the DNA. Germline V gives CDR1 MNHNS, CDR2 SASEGT. From its first to its last residue, the CDR3 has 18 amino acids. CDR3 in amino acids: CASSEGSQLFRDRGTLGV.

This chain joins TRBV5-1 and TRBJ2-7; D perhaps matches TRBD1 (5 bases). CDR1 is SGHRS, CDR2 YFSETQ, per germline. V was cut by 0 bases and J by 4 bases, with 8 bases left in between. The CDR3 is 13 amino acids. CDR3 sequence reads: CASSLGTLYEQYF. The CDR3 DNA sequence: TGCGCCAGCAGCTTGGGGACACTTTACGAGCAGTACTTC. Together with reference TRBV5-1 and TRBJ2-7, the CDR3 gives the full variable domain: KAGVTQTPRYLIKTRGQQVTLSCSPISGHRSVSWYQQTPGQGLQFLFEYFSETQRNKGNFPGRFSGRQFSNSRSEMNVSTLELGDSALYLCASSLGTLYEQYFGPGTRLTVT.

The rearrangement uses TRBV4-1 and TRBJ1-2; D might be TRBD1 (6 bases). The germline V gene encodes CDR1 MGHRA and CDR2 YSYEKL. V lost 4 bases, J lost 6 bases, and 9 bases lay in between. The CDR3 runs 12 residues. The CDR3 sequence is CASSLTGNGYTF. CDR3 coding DNA: TGCGCCAGCAGCCTCACAGGGAATGGCTACACCTTC.

V is TRBV9 and J is TRBJ2-3; weak D call: TRBD2 (6 bases). V was cut by 0 bases and J by 2 bases, with 10 bases left in between. Germline V lookup: CDR1 SGDLS, CDR2 YYNGEE. The CDR3 is 15 residues long. The CDR3 DNA reads TGTGCCAGCAGCGTAGGACTAGGGGTCACAGATACGCAGTATTTT. This translates into CASSVGLGVTDTQYF. The whole variable domain, filled in from reference TRBV9 and TRBJ2-3, reads DSGVTQTPKHLITATGQRVTLRCSPRSGDLSVYWYQQSLDQGLQFLIQYYNGEERAKGNILERFSAQQFPDLHSELNLSSLELGDSALYFCASSVGLGVTDTQYFGPGTRLTVL.

The chain combines TRBV19 with TRBJ1-2; the D gene is possibly TRBD1 (5 bases). Germline-derived CDR1 and CDR2 are LNHDA and SQIVND (reference sequence). CDR3 length equals 16 residues. Trimming took off 5 bases at V and 2 bases at J, with 18 bases between the two ends. CDR3 amino acids: CASSPHLREGNYGYTF. The CDR3 DNA follows: TGTGCCAGTAGTCCCCATCTCAGGGAGGGGAACTATGGCTACACCTTC.

The chain couples TRBV5-6 to TRBJ2-3; TRBD2 agrees at 9 bases. This CDR3 has 16 amino acids. The V gene end was trimmed by 0 bases and the J gene end by 6 bases; junction bases not matched to a gene: 8. The germline V gene has CDR1 SGHDT and CDR2 YYEEEE. The CDR3 coding sequence is TGTGCCAGCAGCTTGGCGTTAGCGGGGGTGGACGATACGCAGTATTTT. Amino acid sequence: CASSLALAGVDDTQYF.

The V call is TRBV11-2, the J call TRBJ1-5, with 7 bases lining up with TRBD1. Germline V lookup: CDR1 SGHAT, CDR2 FQNNGV. V lost 4 bases and J lost 11; bases outside the gene matches: 11. The CDR3 loop spans 14 amino acids. The CDR3 nucleotides read TGTGCCAGCAGCTGGGGGGACAGCTCCAAGTCCCAGCATTTT. It yields the protein CASSWGDSSKSQHF.

The chain has TRBV4-1 and TRBJ2-1; 9 bases agree with TRBD1. CDR3 length equals 14 residues. The germline V gene has CDR1 MGHRA and CDR2 YSYEKL. Germline trimming cut 4 bases from V and 8 bases from J; bases unmatched to any gene: 6. For the CDR3, the DNA is TGCGCCAGCAGCCCGACAGGGGGGCCTCATGAGCAGTTCTTC. Encoded protein: CASSPTGGPHEQFF.

The chain carries TRBV19 and TRBJ1-2; 10 positions match TRBD1. CDR1 and CDR2 from the germline V gene are LNHDA and SQIVND (reference sequence). Unmatched junction bases numbered 6, after V lost 10 bases and J lost 7 bases. The CDR3 contains 12 residues. CDR3 in DNA: TGTGCCATTACGACAGGGGGCGTTGGCTACACCTTC. The encoded protein is CAITTGGVGYTF.

The V and J genes are TRBV19 and TRBJ1-6, with D tentatively TRBD1 (5 bases). The length of the CDR3 is 15 residues. V lost 3 bases and J 7 bases, leaving 13 bases between the germline ends. Germline V gives CDR1 LNHDA, CDR2 SQIVND (reference sequence). The CDR3 protein is CASSMIGVGNSPLHF. In DNA form, the CDR3 reads TGTGCCAGTAGTATGATAGGGGTGGGGAATTCACCCCTCCACTTT.

This clone appeared once. The chain has TRBV6-5 and TRBJ2-2, with D possibly matching TRBD1 (6 bases). Looked up from germline, CDR1 is MNHEY and CDR2 is SVGAGI. The CDR3 runs to 13 residues. The ends were cut back, 5 bases at V and 4 bases at J, with 8 bases in the middle. The CDR3 loop reads CASSRTVTGELFF. The CDR3 DNA is TGTGCCAGCAGTCGGACAGTCACCGGGGAGCTGTTTTTT.

V and J are TRBV6-5 and TRBJ2-7, with D uncertain. V lost 6 bases to trimming and J lost 3 bases, with 6 bases between them. This CDR3 is 11 amino acids long. Germline loops: CDR1 MNHEY, CDR2 SVGAGI. For the CDR3, the DNA is TGTGCCAGCAGGGCCCTCTACGAGCAGTACTTC. It is translated as CASRALYEQYF.